This TCR beta chain was profiled in a study of graft-versus-host responses after intestinal transplantation. Study at large: Tacrolimus plus steroids were given to all recipients for about three years, preceded by anti-thymocyte globulin induction. General study findings and limits: Allografts of patients with graft-donor T cell macrochimerism showed high graft-versus-host to host-versus-graft clone ratios.

As concerns this clone: Its specificity is not known.

Sequencing used immunoSEQ multiplex PCR; TCRdb keeps in-frame clones, though not all of them. The sample yields around 89,000 clones, under 95% seen once. The CDR3 runs 14 residues. Germline V gene data show CDR1 as LNHDA and CDR2 as SQIVND (reference sequence). V shed 7 bases and J 3 bases; nucleotides not matched to a gene: 4. The specimen was unstimulated CD8+ T cells sorted from spleen or lymph node cells, collected before transplant. The clonotype was recovered from a human donor who was the organ donor for an intestinal transplant. V is TRBV19 and J is TRBJ1-3, with TRBD1 matching over 9 bases. CDR3 in amino acids: CASTVDRGGNTIYF. The CDR3 DNA reads as TGTGCCAGTACAGTGGACAGGGGTGGAAACACCATATATTTT.